This T cell receptor (beta chain) was documented in a study of blood T cell repertoires in COVID-19. Study in general: There were acute and convalescent COVID-19 samples, and they came from the United States, Italy and Spain. Sample material is recorded as cDNA or gDNA derived from T cells, B-cell-depleted T cells, or PBMCs.

Authors' data handling: Researchers report that nucleated cell counts were estimated from reference gene primer amplification. The method was immunoSEQ multiplex PCR; TCRdb's version includes in-frame clones alone and lacks a portion of them. That table gives V, J and clone size, and the DNA gave D and trimming. The repertoire consists of about 61,000 clones, with 85% to 90% occurring once and the leading ten covering over 20%. J was trimmed by 4 bases and V by 5 bases; bases with no gene match: 20. Germline assignment: CDR1 KGHDR and CDR2 SFDVKD. This CDR3 has 19 residues. V gene TRBV24-1 combines with J gene TRBJ2-3, with 7 positions matching TRBD1. Sequenced material: peripheral blood. This sequence originates from a woman between 45 and 65 years old with active or convalescent COVID-19. The CDR3 sequence: CATSGPSGRDRAPSDTQYF. In DNA form, the CDR3 reads TGTGCCACCAGTGGTCCCTCCGGTCGAGACAGGGCCCCTTCAGATACGCAGTATTTT.